Following are 19 T cell receptor beta chains from one sample sequenced in a study of T cell responses to AZD1222 COVID-19 vaccine. This table comes from immunoSEQ multiplex PCR, and its TCRdb copy is limited to in-frame clones, with some not included. Found here are about 30,000 clones, roughly nine tenths of them singletons; the top ten hold 5.5% to 7%. The sample in question was peripheral blood, obtained on day 0 of AZD1222 vaccination. These receptors were collected from an adult in good health.

The chain is built from TRBV6-5 and TRBJ1-4; tentatively, D is TRBD1 (5 bases). Germline V gene data show CDR1 as MNHEY and CDR2 as SVGAGI. The V end was cut by 2 bases, the J end by 10 bases, with 20 bases between. CDR3 length: 16 amino acids. This CDR3 reads CASSYEGHPAEGKLFF. The CDR3, as DNA: TGTGCCAGCAGTTACGAAGGACACCCAGCGGAGGGAAAACTGTTTTTT.

The genes are TRBV6-5 and TRBJ1-5; TRBD1 is a possible D gene (5 bases). V was pared by 6 bases and J by 2 bases, with 14 bases between. This CDR3 is built from 15 residues. Germline values: CDR1 MNHEY, CDR2 SVGAGI. The CDR3 sequence is CASRNGGGGNQPQHF. CDR3 nucleotide sequence: TGTGCCAGCAGAAACGGGGGAGGGGGCAATCAGCCCCAGCATTTT.

This sequence joins TRBV7-6 and TRBJ2-5; 9 bases fit TRBD2. V trimming: 3 bases; J trimming: 2 bases; junction bases outside the gene matches: 7. Germline V gene data show CDR1 as SGHVS and CDR2 as FNYEAQ. The CDR3 spans 16 residues. CDR3 protein: CASSFSGSGGQETQYF. The CDR3, as DNA: TGTGCCAGCAGCTTCTCGGGTAGCGGGGGACAAGAGACCCAGTACTTC.

The chain links TRBV2 to TRBJ2-3, with D possibly being TRBD1 or TRBD2 (5 bases each). V shed 6 bases and J shed 5 bases, with 18 bases lying between them. CDR1 and CDR2 (germline): SNHLY, FYNNEI. This CDR3 spans 15 amino acids. This CDR3 is CASSRGPNLEDTQYF. DNA for the CDR3: TGTGCCAGCAGCCGGGGACCGAACCTAGAAGATACGCAGTATTTT.

This rearrangement joins TRBV19 to TRBJ1-1; D perhaps matches TRBD1 (6 bases). The CDR3 spans 14 residues. CDR1 is LNHDA, CDR2 SQIVND, per germline (reference sequence). Trimming pared 7 bases from V and 4 bases from J, leaving 16 bases between. As DNA, the CDR3 is TGTGCCAGTACTGCTAGGGGGGAAGTCACTGAAGCTTTCTTT. Translating gives CASTARGEVTEAFF.

The CDR3 loop is CASSIAQGSDTQYF. The DNA for the CDR3 is TGTGCCAGTAGTATCGCCCAGGGGTCAGATACGCAGTATTTT. V usage is TRBV19 and J usage is TRBJ2-3; tentatively, D is TRBD1 (6 bases). This CDR3 region has 14 residues. Germline values: CDR1 LNHDA, CDR2 SQIVND (reference sequence). V lost 3 bases and J lost 4, with 11 bases in between. Full variable domain (outside the CDR3, taken from reference TRBV19 and TRBJ2-3): DGGITQSPKYLFRKEGQNVTLSCEQNLNHDAMYWYRQDPGQGLRLIYYSQIVNDFQKGDIAEGYSVSREKKESFPLTVTSAQKNPTAFYLCASSIAQGSDTQYFGPGTRLTVL.

The rearrangement links TRBV10-3 to TRBJ2-7; 8 positions match TRBD1. The V gene end was trimmed by 0 bases and the J gene end by 7 bases; junction bases not matched to a gene: 2. Germline V gene lookup returns CDR1 ENHRY and CDR2 SYGVKD. This CDR3 spans 13 amino acids. CDR3: CAISESGTGEQYF. The CDR3 coding sequence is TGTGCCATCAGTGAGTCTGGGACAGGAGAGCAGTACTTC.

The CDR3 reads CASSQGGHNSPLHF. The CDR3 DNA sequence: TGCGCCAGCAGCCAAGGTGGGCACAATTCACCCCTCCACTTT. The V and J genes are TRBV4-3 and TRBJ1-6; D remains ambiguous. The CDR3 covers 14 residues. Trimming took off 1 base at V and 7 bases at J, with 8 bases between the two ends. Germline-derived CDR1 and CDR2 are LGHNA and YSLEER.

This sequence joins TRBV11-2 and TRBJ2-7; possibly TRBD1 for D (5 bases). The CDR3 is made up of 13 amino acids. The ends were cut back, 1 base at V and 6 bases at J, with 10 bases in the middle. Germline V gene sequence: CDR1 SGHAT, CDR2 FQNNGV. The CDR3 sequence is CASSLVSGSEQYF. The CDR3 region has the DNA TGTGCCAGCAGCTTAGTTTCAGGGTCCGAGCAGTACTTC.

The chain recombines TRBV7-9 with TRBJ2-1; 11 nucleotides match TRBD1. The CDR3 contains 16 residues. Germline CDR1 is SEHNR and CDR2 is FQNEAQ (reference sequence). Trimming took 5 bases from V and 2 from J; bases not matched to a gene: 5. The CDR3 reads CASSPLDRGPYNEQFF. CDR3 DNA: TGTGCCAGCAGCCCCTTGGACAGGGGGCCCTACAATGAGCAGTTCTTC.

DNA for the CDR3: TGTGCCAGTAGTCGGATCCTGGGTATAAATGAGCAGTTCTTC. It is translated as CASSRILGINEQFF. This chain links TRBV19 with TRBJ2-1; the D is unclear. The ends were cut back, 5 bases at V and 7 bases at J, with 15 bases in the middle. Per germline, CDR1 LNHDA and CDR2 SQIVND (reference sequence). This CDR3 has 14 amino acids.

The chain is built from TRBV27 and TRBJ2-2, with TRBD2 matching 7 bases. V trimming: 2 bases; J trimming: 5 bases; junction bases outside the gene matches: 11. Germline V gene sequence: CDR1 MNHEY, CDR2 SMNVEV (reference sequence). The CDR3 runs to 17 residues. CDR3 bases: TGTGCCAGCAGTTTAGTGGCTAGCGGCCTGGGGACCGGGGAGCTGTTTTTT. It codes for CASSLVASGLGTGELFF.

This chain uses TRBV5-1 with TRBJ1-5, with TRBD1 matching over 10 bases. Germline lookup yields CDR1 SGHRS and CDR2 YFSETQ. V trimming: 4 bases; J trimming: 6 bases; junction bases outside the gene matches: 10. The CDR3 runs 16 residues. The CDR3 protein is CASSPGDRGLGQPQHF. In DNA form, the CDR3 reads TGCGCCAGCAGCCCCGGGGACAGGGGTCTTGGTCAGCCCCAGCATTTT.

V usage is TRBV7-2 and J usage is TRBJ2-1, with D uncertain. The germline V gene has CDR1 SGHTA and CDR2 FQGNSA. V lost 0 bases and J 10 bases, leaving 7 bases between the germline ends. The CDR3 contains 12 residues. The CDR3 sequence is CASSLARWEQFF. The CDR3 DNA is TGTGCCAGCAGCTTAGCGAGGTGGGAGCAGTTCTTC.

The V gene is TRBV18, the J gene TRBJ2-1, with 14 bases aligning to TRBD2. This CDR3 is 15 amino acids long. Trimming took 4 bases from V and 8 from J; bases not matched to a gene: 4. Germline CDR1 and CDR2: KGHSH and LQKENI. This chain's CDR3 is CASSRGTSGSDEQFF. The CDR3 DNA is TGTGCCAGCTCACGGGGGACTAGCGGGAGCGATGAGCAGTTCTTC. The whole variable domain, filled in from reference TRBV18 and TRBJ2-1, reads NAGVMQNPRHLVRRRGQEARLRCSPMKGHSHVYWYRQLPEEGLKFMVYLQKENIIDESGMPKERFSAEFPKEGPSILRIQQVVRGDSAAYFCASSRGTSGSDEQFFGPGTRLTVL.

V is TRBV5-4 and J is TRBJ2-7; possibly TRBD1 for D (5 bases). The CDR3 has 14 amino acids. Germline lookup yields CDR1 SGHNT and CDR2 YYREEE (reference sequence). V lost 1 base to trimming and J lost 1 base, with 9 bases between them. The CDR3 is CASSLFQGSYEQYF. The CDR3 coding sequence is TGTGCCAGCAGCTTGTTCCAGGGTTCCTACGAGCAGTACTTC.

The DNA for the CDR3 is TGTGCCAGCAGCTTACAAGGGGTTTACGAGCAGTTCTTC. It yields the protein CASSLQGVYEQFF. This chain uses TRBV5-4 with TRBJ2-1, with D possibly being TRBD1 (5 bases). V shed 2 bases and J shed 10 bases, with 13 bases lying between them. CDR1 is SGHNT, CDR2 YYREEE, per germline (reference sequence). CDR3 length equals 13 residues.

The chain is built from TRBV6-5 and TRBJ1-3; D is ambiguous. Between the trimmed V and J ends, which lost 5 bases and 0 bases, there was a span of 11 bases. CDR3 length: 15 amino acids. Germline V CDR1 and CDR2: MNHEY, SVGAGI. The chain's CDR3 is CASSLVLGSGNTIYF. CDR3 nucleotides: TGTGCCAGCAGTCTTGTGCTGGGCTCTGGAAACACCATATATTTT.

The rearrangement uses TRBV27 and TRBJ2-7, with TRBD2 as a possible D gene (6 bases). The CDR3 has 15 amino acids. V lost 5 bases and J lost 4, with 18 bases in between. In germline, CDR1 is MNHEY, CDR2 SMNVEV (reference sequence). CDR3 in DNA: TGTGCCAGCAGTCCCGAGGCAGCGGGCTATTACGAGCAGTACTTC. This translates into CASSPEAAGYYEQYF.